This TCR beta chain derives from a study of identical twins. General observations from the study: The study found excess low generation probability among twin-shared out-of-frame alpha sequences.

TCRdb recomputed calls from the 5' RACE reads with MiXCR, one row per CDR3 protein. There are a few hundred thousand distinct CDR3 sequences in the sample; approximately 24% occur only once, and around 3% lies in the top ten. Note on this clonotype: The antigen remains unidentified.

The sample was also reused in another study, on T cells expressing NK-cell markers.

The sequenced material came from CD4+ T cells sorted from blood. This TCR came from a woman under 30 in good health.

The CDR3 bases are TGTGCCAGCAGCTCCGAACTAGCGGGAGGGGGCGAGCAGTACTTC. Residues: CASSSELAGGGEQYF. This sequence joins TRBV5-8 and TRBJ2-7; 13 positions match TRBD2. Trimming took 3 bases from V and 6 from J; bases not matched to a gene: 6. Per germline, CDR1 SGHTS and CDR2 YDEGEE. The CDR3 spans 15 residues.